This TCR beta chain was recovered during a study of T cell responses to AZD1222 COVID-19 vaccine. Details on this clone: The antigen is undetermined.

Broader study findings: Clonal diversity was possibly underestimated, and the donors were mostly white British, with more females.

Sequenced by immunoSEQ multiplex PCR; TCRdb stores in-frame clones only, minus some. Among tens of thousands of clones listed, around 73% were seen once. Germline V gene data show CDR1 as MNHNY and CDR2 as SVGAGI (reference sequence). CDR3 length: 14 amino acids. The V segment lost 8 bases and the J segment 4 bases; nucleotides outside the gene matches: 7. Sequences were derived from peripheral blood, sampled on day 0 of AZD1222 vaccination. The sequence derives from an adult in good health. This chain uses TRBV6-6 with TRBJ2-3; the match to TRBD2 covers 9 bases. The CDR3 region is CASGSGRRADTQYF. Here the CDR3 DNA reads TGTGCCAGCGGTAGCGGGAGACGTGCAGATACGCAGTATTTT.